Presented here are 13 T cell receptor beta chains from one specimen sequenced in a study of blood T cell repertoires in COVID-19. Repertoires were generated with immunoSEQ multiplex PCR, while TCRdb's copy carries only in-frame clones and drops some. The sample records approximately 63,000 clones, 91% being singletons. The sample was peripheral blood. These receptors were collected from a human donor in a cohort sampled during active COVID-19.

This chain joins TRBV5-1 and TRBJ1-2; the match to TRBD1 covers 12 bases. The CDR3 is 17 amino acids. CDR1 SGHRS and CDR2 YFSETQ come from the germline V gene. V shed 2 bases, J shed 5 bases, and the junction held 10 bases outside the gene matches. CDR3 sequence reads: CASSFKEGTGGGYGYTF. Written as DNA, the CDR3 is TGCGCCAGCAGCTTCAAAGAAGGGACAGGGGGCGGTTATGGCTACACCTTC.

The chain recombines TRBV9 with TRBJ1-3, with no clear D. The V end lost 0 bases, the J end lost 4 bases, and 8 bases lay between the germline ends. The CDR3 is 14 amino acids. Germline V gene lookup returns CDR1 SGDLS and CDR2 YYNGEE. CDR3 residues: CASSVVDTGNTIYF. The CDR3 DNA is TGTGCCAGCAGCGTAGTTGACACGGGAAACACCATATATTTT. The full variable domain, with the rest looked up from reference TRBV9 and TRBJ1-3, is DSGVTQTPKHLITATGQRVTLRCSPRSGDLSVYWYQQSLDQGLQFLIQYYNGEERAKGNILERFSAQQFPDLHSELNLSSLELGDSALYFCASSVVDTGNTIYFGEGSWLTVV.

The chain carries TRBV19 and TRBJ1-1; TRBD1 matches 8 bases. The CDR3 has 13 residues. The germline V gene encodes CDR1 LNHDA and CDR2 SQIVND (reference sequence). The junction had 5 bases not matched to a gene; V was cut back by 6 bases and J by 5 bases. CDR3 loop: CASSGQGGTEAFF. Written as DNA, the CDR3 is TGTGCCAGTAGCGGACAGGGTGGGACTGAAGCTTTCTTT. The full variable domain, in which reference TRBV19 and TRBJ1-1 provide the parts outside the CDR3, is DGGITQSPKYLFRKEGQNVTLSCEQNLNHDAMYWYRQDPGQGLRLIYYSQIVNDFQKGDIAEGYSVSREKKESFPLTVTSAQKNPTAFYLCASSGQGGTEAFFGQGTRLTVV.

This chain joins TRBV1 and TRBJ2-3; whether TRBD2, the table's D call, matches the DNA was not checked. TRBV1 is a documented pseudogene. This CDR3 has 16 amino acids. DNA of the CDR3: TGCACCAGCAGCCGGGGATTAGCGGGGGGCACAGATACGCAGTATTTT. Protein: CTSSRGLAGGTDTQYF.

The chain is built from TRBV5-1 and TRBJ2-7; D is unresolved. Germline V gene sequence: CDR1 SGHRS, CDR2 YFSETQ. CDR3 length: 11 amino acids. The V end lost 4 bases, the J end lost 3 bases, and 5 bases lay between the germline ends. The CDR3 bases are TGCGCCAGCAGCGAGGACTACGAGCAGTACTTC. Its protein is CASSEDYEQYF.

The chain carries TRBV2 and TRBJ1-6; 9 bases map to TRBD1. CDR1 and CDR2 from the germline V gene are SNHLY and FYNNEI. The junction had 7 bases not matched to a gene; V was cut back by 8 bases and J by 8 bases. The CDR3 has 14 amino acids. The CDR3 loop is CASSFGTGYSPLHF. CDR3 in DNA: TGTGCCAGCTCCTTCGGGACAGGGTATTCACCCCTCCACTTT.

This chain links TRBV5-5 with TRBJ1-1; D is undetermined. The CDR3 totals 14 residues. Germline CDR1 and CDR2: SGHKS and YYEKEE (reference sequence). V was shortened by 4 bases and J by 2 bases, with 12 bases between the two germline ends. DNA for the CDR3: TGTGCCAGCAGCCAACGGACTGAAAACACTGAAGCTTTCTTT. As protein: CASSQRTENTEAFF.

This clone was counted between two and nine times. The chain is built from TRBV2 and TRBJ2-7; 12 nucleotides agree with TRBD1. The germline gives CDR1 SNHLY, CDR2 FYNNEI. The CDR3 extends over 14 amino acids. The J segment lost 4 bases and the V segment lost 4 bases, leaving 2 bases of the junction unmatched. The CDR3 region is CASSGDRGLYEQYF. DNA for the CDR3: TGTGCCAGCAGTGGGGACAGGGGGCTGTACGAGCAGTACTTC.

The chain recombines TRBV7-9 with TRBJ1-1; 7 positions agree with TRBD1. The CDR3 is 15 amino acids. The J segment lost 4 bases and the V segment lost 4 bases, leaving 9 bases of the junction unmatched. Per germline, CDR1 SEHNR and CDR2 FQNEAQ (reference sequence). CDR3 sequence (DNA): TGTGCCAGCAGCTCTCCAGGGGGGATTATCACTGAAGCTTTCTTT. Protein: CASSSPGGIITEAFF.

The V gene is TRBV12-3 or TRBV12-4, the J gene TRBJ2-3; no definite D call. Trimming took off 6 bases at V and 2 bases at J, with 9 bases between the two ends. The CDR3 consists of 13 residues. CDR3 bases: TGTGCCAGCAGCCCCGGGTTCACAGATACGCAGTATTTT. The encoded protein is CASSPGFTDTQYF.

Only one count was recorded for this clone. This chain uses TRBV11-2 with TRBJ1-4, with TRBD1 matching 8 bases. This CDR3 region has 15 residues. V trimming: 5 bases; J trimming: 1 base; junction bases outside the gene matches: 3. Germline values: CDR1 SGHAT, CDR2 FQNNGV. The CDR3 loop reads CASSPGTGTNEKLFF. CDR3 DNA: TGTGCCAGCAGCCCAGGGACAGGAACTAATGAAAAACTGTTTTTT.

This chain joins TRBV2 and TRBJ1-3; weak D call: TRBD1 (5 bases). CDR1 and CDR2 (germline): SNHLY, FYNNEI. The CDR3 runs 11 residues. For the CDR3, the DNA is TGTGCGGGGGGTTCCGGAAACACCATATATTTT. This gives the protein CAGGSGNTIYF. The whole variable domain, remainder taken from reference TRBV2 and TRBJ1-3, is EPEVTQTPSHQVTQMGQEVILRCVPISNHLYFYWYRQILGQKVEFLVSFYNNEISEKSEIFDDQFSVERPDGSNFTLKIRSTKLEDSAMYFCAGGSGNTIYFGEGSWLTVV.

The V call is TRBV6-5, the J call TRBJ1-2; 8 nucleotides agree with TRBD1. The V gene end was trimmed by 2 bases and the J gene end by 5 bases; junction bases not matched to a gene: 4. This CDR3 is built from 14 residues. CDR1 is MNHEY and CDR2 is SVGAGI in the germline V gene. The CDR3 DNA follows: TGTGCCAGCAGTTACGGACAGGGAGAATATGGCTACACCTTC. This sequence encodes CASSYGQGEYGYTF.